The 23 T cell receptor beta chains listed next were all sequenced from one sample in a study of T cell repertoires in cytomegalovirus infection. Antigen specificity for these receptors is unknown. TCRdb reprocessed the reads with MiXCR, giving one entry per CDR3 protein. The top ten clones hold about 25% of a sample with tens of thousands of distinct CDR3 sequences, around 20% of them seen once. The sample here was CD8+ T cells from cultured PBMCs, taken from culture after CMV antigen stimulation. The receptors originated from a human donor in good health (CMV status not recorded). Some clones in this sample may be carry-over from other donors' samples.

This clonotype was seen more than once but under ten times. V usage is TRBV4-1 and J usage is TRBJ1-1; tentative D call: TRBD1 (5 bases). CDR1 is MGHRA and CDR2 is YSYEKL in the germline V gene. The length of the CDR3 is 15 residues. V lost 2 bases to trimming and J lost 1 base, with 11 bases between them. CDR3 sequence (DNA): TGCGCCAGCAGCCAAATGGGGGAGTGGAACACTGAAGCTTTCTTT. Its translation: CASSQMGEWNTEAFF.

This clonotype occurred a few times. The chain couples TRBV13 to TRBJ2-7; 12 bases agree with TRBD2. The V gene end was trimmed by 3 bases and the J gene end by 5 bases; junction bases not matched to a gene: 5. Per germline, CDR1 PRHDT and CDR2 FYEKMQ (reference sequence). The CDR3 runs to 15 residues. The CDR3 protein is CASSFLAGGPHEQYF. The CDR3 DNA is TGTGCCAGCAGCTTTCTAGCGGGAGGGCCACACGAGCAGTACTTC.

The CDR3 DNA follows: TGTGCCAGCAGCCTAGCCACCCGGGTCTCAGATACGCAGTATTTT. Encoded protein: CASSLATRVSDTQYF. The chain combines TRBV6-2 or TRBV6-3 with TRBJ2-3; D may be TRBD2 (5 bases). Germline loops: CDR1 MNHEY, CDR2 SVGEGT. Trimming removed 6 bases from V and 4 bases from J, with 17 bases in between. The CDR3 is 15 amino acids.

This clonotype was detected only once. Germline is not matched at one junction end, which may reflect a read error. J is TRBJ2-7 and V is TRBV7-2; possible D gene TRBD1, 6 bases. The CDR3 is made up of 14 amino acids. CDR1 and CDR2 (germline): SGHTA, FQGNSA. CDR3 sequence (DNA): TGTGCCTGCAGCTCATACGGGACACCTCCAGAGCAGTACTTC. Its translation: CACSSYGTPPEQYF.

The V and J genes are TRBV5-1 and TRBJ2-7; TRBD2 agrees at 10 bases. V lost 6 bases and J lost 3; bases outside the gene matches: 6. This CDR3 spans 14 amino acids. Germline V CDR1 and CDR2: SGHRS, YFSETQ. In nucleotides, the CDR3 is TGCGCCAGCAACGCCGGACTAGCGGACTACGAGCAGTACTTC. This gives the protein CASNAGLADYEQYF.

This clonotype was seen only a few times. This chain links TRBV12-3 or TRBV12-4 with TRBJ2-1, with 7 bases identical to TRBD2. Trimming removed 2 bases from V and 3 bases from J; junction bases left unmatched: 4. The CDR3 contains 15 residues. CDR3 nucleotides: TGTGCCAGCAGTTTACCTAGGGACTACTACAATGAGCAGTTCTTC. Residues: CASSLPRDYYNEQFF.

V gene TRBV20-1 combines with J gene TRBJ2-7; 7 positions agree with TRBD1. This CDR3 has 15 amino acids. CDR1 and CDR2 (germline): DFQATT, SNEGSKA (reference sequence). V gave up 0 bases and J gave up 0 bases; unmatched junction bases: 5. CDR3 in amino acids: CSARDYRGHSYEQYF. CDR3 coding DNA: TGCAGTGCTAGAGATTACAGGGGTCACTCCTACGAGCAGTACTTC.

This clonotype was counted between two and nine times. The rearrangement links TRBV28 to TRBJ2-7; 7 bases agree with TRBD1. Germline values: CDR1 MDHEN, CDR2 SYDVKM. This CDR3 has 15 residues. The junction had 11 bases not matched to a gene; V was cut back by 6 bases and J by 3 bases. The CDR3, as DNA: TGTGCCAGCAGCCTTACCGGGACAGACTACTACGAGCAGTACTTC. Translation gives CASSLTGTDYYEQYF. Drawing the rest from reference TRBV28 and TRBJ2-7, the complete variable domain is DVKVTQSSRYLVKRTGEKVFLECVQDMDHENMFWYRQDPGLGLRLIYFSYDVKMKEKGDIPEGYSVSREKKERFSLILESASTNQTSMYLCASSLTGTDYYEQYFGPGTRLTVT.

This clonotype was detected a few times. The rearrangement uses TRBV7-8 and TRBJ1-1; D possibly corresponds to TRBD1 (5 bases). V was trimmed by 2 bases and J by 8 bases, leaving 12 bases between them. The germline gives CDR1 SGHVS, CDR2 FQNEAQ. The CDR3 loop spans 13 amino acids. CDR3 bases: TGTGCCAGCAGCTTAAGGGGACTTGGGGAAGCTTTCTTT. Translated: CASSLRGLGEAFF.

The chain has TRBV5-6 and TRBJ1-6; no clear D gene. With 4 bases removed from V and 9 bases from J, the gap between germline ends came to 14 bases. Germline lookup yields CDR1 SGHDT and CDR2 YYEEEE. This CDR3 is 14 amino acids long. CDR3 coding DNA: TGTGCCAGCAGCAAGGGCTACGGGAGTTCACCCCTCCACTTT. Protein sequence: CASSKGYGSSPLHF.

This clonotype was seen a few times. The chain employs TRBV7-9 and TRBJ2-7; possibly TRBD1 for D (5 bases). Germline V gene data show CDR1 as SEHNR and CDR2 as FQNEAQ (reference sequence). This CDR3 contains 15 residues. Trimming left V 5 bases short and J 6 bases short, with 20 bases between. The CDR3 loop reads CASSESERSQGEQYF. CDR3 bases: TGTGCCAGCAGCGAGTCAGAACGATCCCAGGGCGAGCAGTACTTC.

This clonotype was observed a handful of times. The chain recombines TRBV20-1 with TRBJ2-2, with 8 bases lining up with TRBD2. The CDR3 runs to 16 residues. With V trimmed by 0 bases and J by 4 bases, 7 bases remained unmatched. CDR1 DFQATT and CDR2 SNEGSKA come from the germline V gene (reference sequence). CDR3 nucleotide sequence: TGCAGTGCTAGAGACTCGGGGGGGCGGTCCACCGGGGAGCTGTTTTTT. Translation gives CSARDSGGRSTGELFF.

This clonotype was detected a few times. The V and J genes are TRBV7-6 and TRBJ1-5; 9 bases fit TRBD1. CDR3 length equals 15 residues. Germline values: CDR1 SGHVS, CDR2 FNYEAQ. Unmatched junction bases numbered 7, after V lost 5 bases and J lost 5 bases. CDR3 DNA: TGTGCCAGCAGCCCACGGACAGGGGCCCATCAGCCCCAGCATTTT. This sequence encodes CASSPRTGAHQPQHF.

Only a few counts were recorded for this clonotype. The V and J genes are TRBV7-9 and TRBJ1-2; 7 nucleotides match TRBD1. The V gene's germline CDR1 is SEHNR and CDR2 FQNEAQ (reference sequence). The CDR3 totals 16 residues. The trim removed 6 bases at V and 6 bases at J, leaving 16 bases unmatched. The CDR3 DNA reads TGTGCCAGCAGTAATCCAATCCCGGGACAGCAAGATGGCTACACCTTC. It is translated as CASSNPIPGQQDGYTF. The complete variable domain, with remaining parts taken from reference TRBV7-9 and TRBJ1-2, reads DTGVSQNPRHKITKRGQNVTFRCDPISEHNRLYWYRQTLGQGPEFLTYFQNEAQLEKSRLLSDRFSAERPKGSFSTLEIQRTEQGDSAMYLCASSNPIPGQQDGYTFGSGTRLTVV.

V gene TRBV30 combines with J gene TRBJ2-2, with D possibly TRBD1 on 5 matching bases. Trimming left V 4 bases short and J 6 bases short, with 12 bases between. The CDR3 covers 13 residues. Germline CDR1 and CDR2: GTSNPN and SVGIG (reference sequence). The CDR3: CAWNIGDPGELFF. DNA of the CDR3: TGTGCCTGGAATATAGGGGATCCCGGGGAGCTGTTTTTT.

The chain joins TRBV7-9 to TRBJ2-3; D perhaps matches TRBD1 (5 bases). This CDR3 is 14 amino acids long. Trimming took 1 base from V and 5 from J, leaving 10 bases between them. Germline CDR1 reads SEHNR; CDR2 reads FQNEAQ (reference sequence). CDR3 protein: CASSLEGDGDTQYF. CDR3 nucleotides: TGTGCCAGCAGCTTAGAAGGGGATGGAGATACGCAGTATTTT.

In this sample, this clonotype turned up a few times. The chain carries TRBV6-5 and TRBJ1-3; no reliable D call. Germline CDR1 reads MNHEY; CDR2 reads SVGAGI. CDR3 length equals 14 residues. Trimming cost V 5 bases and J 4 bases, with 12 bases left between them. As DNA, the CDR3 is TGTGCCAGCAGTGCACCGGGAGCCGGAAACACCATATATTTT. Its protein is CASSAPGAGNTIYF.

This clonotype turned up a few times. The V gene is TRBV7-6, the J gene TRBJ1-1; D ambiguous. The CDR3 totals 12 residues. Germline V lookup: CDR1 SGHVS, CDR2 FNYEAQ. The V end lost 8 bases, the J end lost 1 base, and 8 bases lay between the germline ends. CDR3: CASEHWNTEAFF. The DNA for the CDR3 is TGTGCCAGCGAACACTGGAACACTGAAGCTTTCTTT.

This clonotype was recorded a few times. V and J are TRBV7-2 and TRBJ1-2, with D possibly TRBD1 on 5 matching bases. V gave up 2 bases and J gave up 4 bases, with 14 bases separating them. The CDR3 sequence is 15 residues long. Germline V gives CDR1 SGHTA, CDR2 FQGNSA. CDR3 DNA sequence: TGTGCCAGCAGCTTACGGGACCTTGACATCTATGGCTACACCTTC. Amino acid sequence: CASSLRDLDIYGYTF.

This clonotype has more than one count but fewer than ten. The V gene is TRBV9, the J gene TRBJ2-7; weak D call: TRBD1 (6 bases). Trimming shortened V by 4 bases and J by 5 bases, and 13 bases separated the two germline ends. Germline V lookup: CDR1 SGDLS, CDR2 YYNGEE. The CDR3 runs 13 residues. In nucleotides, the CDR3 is TGTGCCAGCAGCACTACAGGGTTCAACGAGCAGTACTTC. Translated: CASSTTGFNEQYF.

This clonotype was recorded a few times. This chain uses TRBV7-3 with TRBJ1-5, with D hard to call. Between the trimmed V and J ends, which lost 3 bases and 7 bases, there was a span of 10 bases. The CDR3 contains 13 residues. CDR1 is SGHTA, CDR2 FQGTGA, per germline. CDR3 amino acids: CASSLGSRQPQHF. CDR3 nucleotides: TGTGCCAGCAGCTTGGGCAGTAGGCAGCCCCAGCATTTT. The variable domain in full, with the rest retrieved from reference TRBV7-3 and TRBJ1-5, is GAGVSQTPSNKVTEKGKYVELRCDPISGHTALYWYRQSLGQGPEFLIYFQGTGAADDSGLPNDRFFAVRPEGSVSTLKIQRTERGDSAVYLCASSLGSRQPQHFGDGTRLSIL.

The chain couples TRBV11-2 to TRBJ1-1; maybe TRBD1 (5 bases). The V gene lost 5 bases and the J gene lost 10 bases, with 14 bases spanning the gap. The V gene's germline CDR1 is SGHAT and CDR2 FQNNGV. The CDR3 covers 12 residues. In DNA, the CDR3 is TGTGCCAGCAGCGCCACAACTGGGGGAGCTTTCTTT. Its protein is CASSATTGGAFF.

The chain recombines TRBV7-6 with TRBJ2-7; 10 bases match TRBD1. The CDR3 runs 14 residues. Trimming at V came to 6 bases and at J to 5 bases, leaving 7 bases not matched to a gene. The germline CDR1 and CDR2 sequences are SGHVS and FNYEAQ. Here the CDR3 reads CASSPRQGADEQYF. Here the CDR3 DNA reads TGTGCCAGCAGTCCAAGACAGGGGGCGGACGAGCAGTACTTC.